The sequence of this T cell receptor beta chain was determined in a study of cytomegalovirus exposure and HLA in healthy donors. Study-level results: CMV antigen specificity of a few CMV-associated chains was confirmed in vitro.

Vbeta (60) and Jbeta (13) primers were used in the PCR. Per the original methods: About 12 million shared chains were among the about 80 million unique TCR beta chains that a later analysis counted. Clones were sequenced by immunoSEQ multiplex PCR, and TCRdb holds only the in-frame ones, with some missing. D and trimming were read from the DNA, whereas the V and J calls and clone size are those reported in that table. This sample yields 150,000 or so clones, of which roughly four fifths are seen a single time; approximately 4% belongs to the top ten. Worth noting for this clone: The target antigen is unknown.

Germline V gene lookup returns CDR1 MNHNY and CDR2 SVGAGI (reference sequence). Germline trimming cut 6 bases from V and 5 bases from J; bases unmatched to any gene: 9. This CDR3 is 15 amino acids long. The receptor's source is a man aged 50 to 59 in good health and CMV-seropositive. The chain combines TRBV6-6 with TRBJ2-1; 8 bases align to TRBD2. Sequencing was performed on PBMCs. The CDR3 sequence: CASRIGTSVHNEQFF. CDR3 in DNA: TGTGCCAGCAGAATCGGGACTAGTGTCCACAATGAGCAGTTCTTC.